This T cell receptor (beta chain) was retrieved from a study of cytomegalovirus exposure and HLA in healthy donors. Study-level findings and limits: In a later analysis, first-cohort TCR clusters were found to tend to co-occur in the roughly 120 validation repertoires.

Assay used: immunoSEQ multiplex PCR; TCRdb lists only in-frame clones, some missing. The sample contains more than 95,000 clones, 70% to 90% of which appear only once. This clone has just a few counts. Its antigen remains unidentified. CDR1 MNHEY and CDR2 SVGAGI come from the germline V gene. V dropped 6 bases and J dropped 7 bases, with 16 bases sitting between them. The CDR3 has 13 amino acids. The sequence was obtained from a man aged 18 to 30 in good health and CMV-seronegative. Input material: PBMCs. This sequence joins TRBV6-5 and TRBJ2-7, with D possibly being TRBD2 (6 bases). This CDR3 reads CASRPPTRPEQYF. The CDR3 region has the DNA TGTGCCAGCAGGCCGCCGACTAGACCAGAGCAGTACTTC.